This paragraph reports one T cell receptor beta chain. This entry is derived from a study of blood T cell repertoires in COVID-19. Background on the study: Both acute and convalescent COVID-19 samples were obtained from the United States, Italy and Spain.

Only in-frame clones appear in the TCRdb table, and some are missing; sequencing was by immunoSEQ multiplex PCR. Altogether 100,000 to 150,000 clones are present, around 76% being singletons, with the ten largest covering 4.5% to 6%. V lost 5 bases to trimming and J lost 3 bases; unmatched junction nucleotides: 8. Germline lookup yields CDR1 SEHNR and CDR2 FQNEAQ (reference sequence). The CDR3 covers 15 residues. The sample comprised peripheral blood. The rearrangement uses TRBV7-9 and TRBJ1-2, with 8 bases identical to TRBD1. The sequence was obtained from an elderly man with COVID-19, enrolled during active disease. The CDR3 spells CASSTTPGQDYGYTF. The CDR3 DNA is TGTGCCAGCAGCACAACTCCGGGACAGGACTATGGCTACACCTTC.